The entry below gives a single T cell receptor (beta chain) sequence along with its context. It has no known antigen specificity. A single base separates this from a much larger clone, so it may be a read error. Separate amplification of TCR alpha and beta chain libraries was performed from the second PCR step onward. Donor CMV status was determined by IFNgamma production from CD4+ T cells after overnight stimulation of fresh PBMCs with CMV viral lysate. Using Miltenyi beads, CD4 T cells were first positively selected, and CD8 T cells were then positively selected from the CD4-negative fraction. Cells stained for CD3, CD4, CD8, CD45RA, CD27 and a live/dead dye were sorted on a BD Aria II into four subsets by CD45RA and CD27. Blood came from a few healthy volunteers, each fractionated into CD4 and CD8 T cells and then into four differentiation subsets. Approximately 120 ml of peripheral blood was drawn per donor, and PBMC were isolated by Ficoll-Paque PLUS density-gradient centrifugation. Sorted cells were lysed in RLT buffer, after which RNA was extracted using a Qiagen RNeasy kit and stored at -80 degrees C.

The data are from a study of naive and memory T cell subsets (dated by TCRdb to about 2017). Study-level background: Sorted naive and memory T cell subsets from peripheral blood were analyzed in the study using a UMI-based, open-source pipeline for TCR alpha and beta sequencing. RNA was DNase-treated and reverse transcribed with TCR constant-region primers, mostly using SuperScript III. The functional CMV T cell responses agreed completely with IgG serology results.

Via the germline V gene, CDR1 is MNHEY and CDR2 SVGEGT. V is pared back by 5 bases and J by 6 bases, with 16 bases lying between the germline termini. The cysteine opens and the phenylalanine closes a CDR3 of 14 amino acids. Left in the record is the CDR3 DNA by itself, 42 bases read in frame from the first base. Libraries were prepared through UMI-ligation and nested PCR. The beta constant-region primer consisted of an equimolar mixture of two oligonucleotides that together covered TRBC1 and TRBC2. A single-stranded oligonucleotide containing the SP2 primer and a 12-nucleotide UMI was joined to the 3' end of the cDNA by T4 RNA ligase 1. Four rounds of PCR, combining the SP2 primer with nested alpha and beta constant-region primers, were used to amplify the ligated cDNA. Incubation of the ligation reaction was carried out at 16 degrees C for about 20-25 hours. To avoid over-amplification, PCR2 was usually performed as a SYBR Green qPCR and halted once a predetermined threshold was reached. Apart from the first purification, every purification step used Agencourt AMPure XP magnetic beads. Library quantification was done by Qubit, followed by a TapeStation check on which the main peak was expected at around 650 bp. Pooled libraries were sequenced on an Illumina MiSeq with v2 2x251 paired-end kits, typically giving about 0.95-2.2 million reads per sample. Each sample library was pooled at about 4 nM, and about 5-7.5% PhiX was included to improve cluster recognition. The study's own analysis went as follows. Decombinator assigned V and J genes to Demultiplexor-processed FASTQ reads by tag matching, allowing a single base-pair mismatch. UMIs were used by Collapsinator to correct both sequencing errors and frequency errors arising from PCR heterogeneity. CDR3Translator translated TCRs and extracted CDR3s from the conserved cysteine to the FGXG phenylalanine, flagging non-productive sequences. Repertoires were subsampled to equal numbers of UMI-defined TCRs before Gini, Shannon entropy and inverse Simpson indices were calculated. Within the linear range, a power law was fitted by maximum likelihood to the distributions of clonotype abundance. On one naive CD8 sample, the pipeline and MIGEC gave similar UMI counts, unique TCR numbers and clonal distributions. A set of roughly 7,000 CMV-associated CDR3 sequences, compiled from VDJdb and a published dataset, was used to search the repertoires. The public reads were quality trimmed at Q25 with fastp and then assembled into clones with MiXCR by TCRdb, keeping productive beta chains. A single entry per CDR3 protein holds the most common genes and DNA from its merged rows. These V and J calls are TCRdb output, not the study's own analysis. The sample table contains approximately 21,000 distinct CDR3 sequences; only one count was recorded for approximately 10% of them. The top ten hold around 18% of the sample.

The full study reports these points: TCR abundance followed a power law whose exponent differed between naive and memory subsets but was consistent across the three individuals. A clonotype was defined as a single alpha or beta chain sequence rather than as a paired alpha/beta receptor. Following error correction, more than 95% of naive TCR sequences occurred only once, which made naive abundance distributions much steeper than those of memory subsets. Gini index rose and Shannon and inverse Simpson diversity fell from naive through CM, EM and EMRA in both CD4 and CD8 cells. No ground truth was available to validate the repertoire findings for the naive and memory subsets. RNA-based TCR counts may be affected by expression changes linked to T cell activation and differentiation.

This sequence uses TRBV6-2 or TRBV6-3 and TRBJ1-2; TRBD1 is a weak D gene call, 5 bases matching. The sample consisted of central memory CD8+ T cells from blood. Per the publication, the cell subset or site label means: central memory, CD45RA- CD27+. This clonotype originated in a human donor in good health. The CDR3 sequence is CASSPMDKADGYTF. The bases read TGTGCCAGCAGTCCCATGGACAAGGCGGATGGCTACACCTTC.